This T cell receptor (beta chain) stems from a study of cytomegalovirus exposure and HLA in healthy donors. Study observations and caveats: A cluster of highly shared sequence variants was likely a sequencing artifact. TCR beta chain V- and J-gene trimming was linked, in a later analysis, to a missense variant in DCLRE1C.

This clone was counted a few times. Its target is unknown. The ends were cut back, 5 bases at V and 4 bases at J, with 11 bases in the middle. Germline V gene sequence: CDR1 SGHTA, CDR2 FQGTGA. This CDR3 region has 13 residues. PCR amplification relied on 60 Vbeta primers (plus 13 Jbeta primers). The assay was immunoSEQ multiplex PCR, and TCRdb's table has in-frame clones only and misses some. The data show more than 90,000 clones, 76% seen once. The clonotype was recovered from a middle-aged man in good health and CMV-seronegative. The genes are TRBV7-3 and TRBJ1-1; D gene ambiguous. The sample comprised PBMCs. DNA of the CDR3: TGTGCCAGCAGCCTTACGGAGGGCACTGAAGCTTTCTTT. This encodes CASSLTEGTEAFF.